This T cell receptor (beta chain) was documented in a study of technical replicates of blood from several donors. CDR1 and CDR2 from the germline V gene are KGHSH and LQKENI. V was cut by 3 bases and J by 9 bases, with 15 bases left in between. This CDR3 is 14 amino acids long. This clone showed up just a few times. Sequencing used immunoSEQ multiplex PCR; TCRdb keeps in-frame clones, though not all of them. The sample yields about 79,000 clones, 94% seen once. The sequenced material came from T cells isolated from PBMCs. This sequence originates from a human donor in good health. The chain is built from TRBV18 and TRBJ1-5; no definite D call. CDR3 in DNA: TGTGCCAGCTCACCCGCCCGGACTGGGTGGCCCCAGCATTTT. Protein product: CASSPARTGWPQHF.